The 8 T cell receptor beta chains given below trace back to one sample, sequenced in a study of T-cell memory formation after mild COVID-19. Using its own MiXCR run on the 5' RACE reads, TCRdb lists one record per CDR3 protein. The sample lists about 290,000 distinct CDR3 sequences; approximately 16% were seen once. The sequenced sample consisted of PBMCs or a T cell subset sorted from them (not recorded which). The receptors derive from a man between 18 and 35 years old who had mild COVID-19 (a few samples of this study predate the infection). Cell type and time point are not known.

This clonotype was counted a few times. The chain uses TRBV5-5 and TRBJ2-7; 12 nucleotides line up with TRBD1. CDR3 length equals 14 residues. V was clipped by 4 bases and J by 6 bases; unmatched bases: 5. CDR1 and CDR2 from the germline V gene are SGHKS and YYEKEE (reference sequence). The CDR3 sequence is CASSRGQGAFEQYV. CDR3 coding DNA: TGTGCCAGCAGCCGGGGACAGGGGGCGTTCGAGCAGTACGTC.

In DNA, the CDR3 is TGTGCCAGCAGTCAGGGCCAGGGGTTGTCCGGGGAGCTGTTTTTT. Its translation is CASSQGQGLSGELFF. The chain recombines TRBV6-5 with TRBJ2-2, with TRBD1 as a possible D gene (6 bases). V dropped 5 bases and J dropped 6 bases, with 16 bases sitting between them. The CDR3 length is 15 residues. CDR1 MNHEY and CDR2 SVGAGI come from the germline V gene.

The chain combines TRBV6-2 or TRBV6-3 with TRBJ2-7; D ambiguous. The CDR3 runs to 12 residues. V lost 6 bases to trimming and J lost 3 bases, with 9 bases between them. The germline V gene has CDR1 MNHEY and CDR2 SVGEGT. The CDR3: CASRAAHYEQYF. In DNA form, the CDR3 reads TGTGCCAGCAGGGCAGCACACTACGAGCAGTACTTC.

This clonotype was seen a few times. The chain employs TRBV7-8 and TRBJ1-5, with D tentatively TRBD1 (5 bases). The CDR3 consists of 18 residues. V was pared by 5 bases and J by 1 base, with 21 bases between. The germline V gene has CDR1 SGHVS and CDR2 FQNEAQ. DNA for the CDR3: TGTGCCAGCAGCCAAAGTTCGAACAGGATGGTCAGCAATCAGCCCCAGCATTTT. It translates to CASSQSSNRMVSNQPQHF.

This clonotype was seen a handful of times. The chain employs TRBV6-5 and TRBJ1-1; D remains ambiguous. V gave up 0 bases and J gave up 3 bases, with 5 bases separating them. Per germline, CDR1 MNHEY and CDR2 SVGAGI. This CDR3 is built from 13 residues. CDR3 sequence (DNA): TGTGCCAGCAGTTACTCACAGCACACTGAAGCTTTCTTT. It codes for CASSYSQHTEAFF.

V usage is TRBV6-2 or TRBV6-3 and J usage is TRBJ2-3; TRBD1 matches at 7 bases. J lost 0 bases, V lost 6 bases, and 3 bases had no gene match. There are 14 residues in the CDR3. Per germline, CDR1 MNHEY and CDR2 SVGEGT. This CDR3 is CASRGTASTDTQYF. In DNA form, the CDR3 reads TGTGCCAGCAGAGGGACAGCTAGCACAGATACGCAGTATTTT.

This clonotype was picked up a small number of times. V and J are TRBV7-2 and TRBJ2-5; TRBD2 agrees at 9 bases. V shed 3 bases and J 3 bases; nucleotides not matched to a gene: 2. The CDR3 has 14 residues. Germline assignment: CDR1 SGHTA and CDR2 FQGNSA. CDR3 region: CASSFQRGEETQYF. The CDR3 DNA reads as TGTGCCAGCAGCTTTCAGCGGGGGGAAGAGACCCAGTACTTC.

This clonotype was found a few times. The chain employs TRBV5-5 and TRBJ1-5; TRBD1 might be the D (5 bases). The CDR3 length is 16 residues. V lost 4 bases and J 3 bases, leaving 17 bases between the germline ends. Germline CDR1 reads SGHKS; CDR2 reads YYEKEE (reference sequence). Here the CDR3 reads CASSPQGGTSNQPQHF. The CDR3 DNA follows: TGTGCCAGCAGCCCTCAGGGAGGGACCTCCAATCAGCCCCAGCATTTT.